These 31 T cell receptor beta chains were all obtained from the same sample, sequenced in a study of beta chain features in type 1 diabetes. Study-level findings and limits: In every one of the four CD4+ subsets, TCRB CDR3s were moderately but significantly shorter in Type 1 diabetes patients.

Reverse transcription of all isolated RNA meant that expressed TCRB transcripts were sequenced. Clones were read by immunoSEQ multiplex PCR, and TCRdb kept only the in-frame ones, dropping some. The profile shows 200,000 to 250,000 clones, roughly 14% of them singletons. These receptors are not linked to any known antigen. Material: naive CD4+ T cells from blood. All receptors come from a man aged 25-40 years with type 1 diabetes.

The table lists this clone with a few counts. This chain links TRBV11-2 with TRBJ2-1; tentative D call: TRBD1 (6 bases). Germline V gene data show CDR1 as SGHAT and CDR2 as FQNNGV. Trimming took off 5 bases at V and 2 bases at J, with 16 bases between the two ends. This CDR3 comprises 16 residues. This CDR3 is CASSPSQGIPYNEQFF. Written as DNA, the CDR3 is TGTGCCAGCAGCCCTTCACAGGGAATCCCCTACAATGAGCAGTTCTTC.

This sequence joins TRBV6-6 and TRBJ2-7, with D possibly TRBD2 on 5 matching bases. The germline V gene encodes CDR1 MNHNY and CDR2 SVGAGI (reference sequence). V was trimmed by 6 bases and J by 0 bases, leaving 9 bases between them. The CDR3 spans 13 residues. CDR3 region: CASRLDYSYEQYF. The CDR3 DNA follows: TGTGCCAGCAGACTAGATTACTCCTACGAGCAGTACTTC.

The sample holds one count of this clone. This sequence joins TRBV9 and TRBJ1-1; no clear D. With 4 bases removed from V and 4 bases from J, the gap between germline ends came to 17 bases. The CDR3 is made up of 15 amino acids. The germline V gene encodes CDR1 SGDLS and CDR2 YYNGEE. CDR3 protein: CASSPLAGSVTEAFF. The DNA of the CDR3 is TGTGCCAGCAGCCCCCTGGCGGGGAGTGTCACTGAAGCTTTCTTT.

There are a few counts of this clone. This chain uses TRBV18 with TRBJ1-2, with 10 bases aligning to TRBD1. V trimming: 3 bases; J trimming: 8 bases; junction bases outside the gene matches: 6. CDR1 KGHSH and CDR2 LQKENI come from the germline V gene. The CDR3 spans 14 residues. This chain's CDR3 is CASSPGQGFRGYTF. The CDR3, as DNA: TGTGCCAGCTCACCGGGACAGGGGTTTCGAGGCTACACCTTC.

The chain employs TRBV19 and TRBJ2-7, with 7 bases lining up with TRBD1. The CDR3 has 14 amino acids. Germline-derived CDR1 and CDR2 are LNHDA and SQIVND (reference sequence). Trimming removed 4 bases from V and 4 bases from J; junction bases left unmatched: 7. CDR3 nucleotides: TGTGCCAGTAGTACTCGGACAGGACCTTACGAGCAGTACTTC. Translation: CASSTRTGPYEQYF.

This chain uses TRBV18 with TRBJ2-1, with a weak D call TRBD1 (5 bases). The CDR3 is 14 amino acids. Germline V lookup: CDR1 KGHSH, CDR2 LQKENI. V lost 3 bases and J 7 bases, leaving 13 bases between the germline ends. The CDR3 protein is CASSPGLGRNEQFF. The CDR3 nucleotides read TGTGCCAGCTCACCCGGTTTGGGGCGGAATGAGCAGTTCTTC.

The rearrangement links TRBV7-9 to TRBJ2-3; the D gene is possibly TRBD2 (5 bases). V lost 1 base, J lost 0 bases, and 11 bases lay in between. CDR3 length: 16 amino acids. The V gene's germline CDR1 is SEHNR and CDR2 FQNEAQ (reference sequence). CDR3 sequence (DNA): TGTGCCAGCAGCTTAGGCGGTCGGGGTAGCACAGATACGCAGTATTTT. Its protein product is CASSLGGRGSTDTQYF.

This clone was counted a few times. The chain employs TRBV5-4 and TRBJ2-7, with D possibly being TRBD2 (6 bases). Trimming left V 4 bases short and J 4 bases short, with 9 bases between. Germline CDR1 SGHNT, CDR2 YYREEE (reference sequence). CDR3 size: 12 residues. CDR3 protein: CASSLGGYEQYF. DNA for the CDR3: TGTGCCAGCAGCCTTGGGGGGTACGAGCAGTACTTC.

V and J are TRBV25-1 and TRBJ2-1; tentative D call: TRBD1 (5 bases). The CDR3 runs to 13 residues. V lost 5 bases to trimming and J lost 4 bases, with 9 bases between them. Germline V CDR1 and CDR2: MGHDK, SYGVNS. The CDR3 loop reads CASSSQGYNEQFF. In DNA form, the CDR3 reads TGTGCCAGCAGTTCTCAGGGTTACAATGAGCAGTTCTTC.

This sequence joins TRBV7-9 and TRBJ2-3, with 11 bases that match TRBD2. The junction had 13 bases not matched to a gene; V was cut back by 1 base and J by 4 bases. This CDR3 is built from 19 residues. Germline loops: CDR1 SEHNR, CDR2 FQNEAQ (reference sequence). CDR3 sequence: CASSLVALAGAQSADTQYF. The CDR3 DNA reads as TGTGCCAGCAGCTTAGTAGCACTAGCGGGAGCTCAGTCGGCAGATACGCAGTATTTT.

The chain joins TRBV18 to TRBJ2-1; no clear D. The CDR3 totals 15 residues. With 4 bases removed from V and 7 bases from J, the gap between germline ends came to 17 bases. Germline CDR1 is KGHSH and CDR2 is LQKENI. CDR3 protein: CASSQASPPLNEQFF. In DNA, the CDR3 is TGTGCCAGCTCACAAGCATCTCCGCCTTTGAATGAGCAGTTCTTC.

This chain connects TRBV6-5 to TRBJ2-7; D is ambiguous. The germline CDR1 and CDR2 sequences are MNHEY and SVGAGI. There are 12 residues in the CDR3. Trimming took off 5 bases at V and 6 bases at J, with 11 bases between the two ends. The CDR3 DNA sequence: TGTGCCAGCAGTAATCTAGGTACCGAGCAGTACTTC. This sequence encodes CASSNLGTEQYF.

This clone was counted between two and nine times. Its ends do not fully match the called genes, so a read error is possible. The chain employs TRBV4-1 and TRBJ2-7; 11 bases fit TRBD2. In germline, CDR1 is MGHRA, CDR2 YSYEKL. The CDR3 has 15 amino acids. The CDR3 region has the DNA TGCGCCAGCACCCAAACGACTAGCGGGGTCTACGAGCAGTACTTC. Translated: CASTQTTSGVYEQYF.

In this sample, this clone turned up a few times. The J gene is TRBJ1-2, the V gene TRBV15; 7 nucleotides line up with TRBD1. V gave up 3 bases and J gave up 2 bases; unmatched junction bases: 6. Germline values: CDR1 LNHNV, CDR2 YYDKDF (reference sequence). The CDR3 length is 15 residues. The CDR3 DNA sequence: TGTGCCACCAGCAGGGGGAAGGGACAGAACTATGGCTACACCTTC. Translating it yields CATSRGKGQNYGYTF.

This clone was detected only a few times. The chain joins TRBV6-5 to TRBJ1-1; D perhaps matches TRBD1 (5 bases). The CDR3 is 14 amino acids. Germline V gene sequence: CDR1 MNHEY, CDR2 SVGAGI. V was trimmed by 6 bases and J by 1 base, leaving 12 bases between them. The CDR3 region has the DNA TGTGCCAGCAGCGACACCGGACAGAACACTGAAGCTTTCTTT. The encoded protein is CASSDTGQNTEAFF.

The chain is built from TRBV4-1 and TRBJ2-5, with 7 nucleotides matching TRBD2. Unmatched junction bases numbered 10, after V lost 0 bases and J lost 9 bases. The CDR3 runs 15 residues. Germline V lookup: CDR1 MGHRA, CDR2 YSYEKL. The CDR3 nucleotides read TGCGCCAGCAGCCAAGAAGAGCGGGGCTTCAGGGCCCAGTACTTC. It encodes CASSQEERGFRAQYF.

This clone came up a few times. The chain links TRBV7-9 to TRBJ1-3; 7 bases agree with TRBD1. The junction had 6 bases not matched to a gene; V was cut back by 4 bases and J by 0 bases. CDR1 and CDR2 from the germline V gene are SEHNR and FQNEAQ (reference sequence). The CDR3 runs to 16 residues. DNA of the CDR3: TGTGCCAGCAGCTCGGCAGCAGGGGGCTCTGGAAACACCATATATTTT. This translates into CASSSAAGGSGNTIYF.

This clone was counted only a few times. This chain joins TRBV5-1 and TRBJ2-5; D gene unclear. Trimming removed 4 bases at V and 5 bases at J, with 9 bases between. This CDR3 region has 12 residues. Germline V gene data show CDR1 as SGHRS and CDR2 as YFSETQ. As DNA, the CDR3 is TGCGCCAGCAGCGAATTGGAGGAGACCCAGTACTTC. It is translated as CASSELEETQYF.

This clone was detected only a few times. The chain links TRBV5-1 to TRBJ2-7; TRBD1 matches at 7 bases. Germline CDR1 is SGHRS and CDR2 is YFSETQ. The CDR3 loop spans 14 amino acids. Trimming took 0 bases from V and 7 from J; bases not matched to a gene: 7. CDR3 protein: CASSLDRGPREQYF. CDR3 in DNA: TGCGCCAGCAGCTTGGACAGGGGCCCTAGGGAGCAGTACTTC.

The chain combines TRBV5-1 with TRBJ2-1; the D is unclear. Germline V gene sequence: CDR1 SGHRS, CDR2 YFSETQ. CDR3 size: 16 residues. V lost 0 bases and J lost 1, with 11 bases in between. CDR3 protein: CASSLDSVWSYNEQFF. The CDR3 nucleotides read TGCGCCAGCAGCTTGGATTCGGTTTGGTCCTACAATGAGCAGTTCTTC.

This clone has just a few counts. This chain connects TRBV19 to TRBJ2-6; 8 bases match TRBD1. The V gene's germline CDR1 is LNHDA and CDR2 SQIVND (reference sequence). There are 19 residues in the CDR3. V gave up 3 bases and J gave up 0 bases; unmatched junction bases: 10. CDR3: CASSMPGQVVLSGANVLTF. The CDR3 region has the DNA TGTGCCAGTAGTATGCCGGGACAGGTCGTACTCTCTGGGGCCAACGTCCTGACTTTC. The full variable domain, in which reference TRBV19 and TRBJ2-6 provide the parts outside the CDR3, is DGGITQSPKYLFRKEGQNVTLSCEQNLNHDAMYWYRQDPGQGLRLIYYSQIVNDFQKGDIAEGYSVSREKKESFPLTVTSAQKNPTAFYLCASSMPGQVVLSGANVLTFGAGSRLTVL.

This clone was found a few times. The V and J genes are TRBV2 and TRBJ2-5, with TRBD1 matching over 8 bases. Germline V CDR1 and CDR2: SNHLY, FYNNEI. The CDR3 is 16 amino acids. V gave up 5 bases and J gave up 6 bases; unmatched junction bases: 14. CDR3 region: CASSPTETGAVQTQYF. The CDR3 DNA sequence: TGTGCCAGCAGTCCAACAGAGACAGGGGCGGTGCAGACCCAGTACTTC.

CDR3 DNA sequence: TGTGCCAGCAGTCCACAGGGTTGGGCCCTCCACTTT. Its protein is CASSPQGWALHF. V is TRBV27 and J is TRBJ1-6, with D possibly TRBD1 on 6 matching bases. Trimming took 5 bases from V and 14 from J, leaving 13 bases between them. Germline V gene lookup returns CDR1 MNHEY and CDR2 SMNVEV (reference sequence). The CDR3 contains 12 residues.

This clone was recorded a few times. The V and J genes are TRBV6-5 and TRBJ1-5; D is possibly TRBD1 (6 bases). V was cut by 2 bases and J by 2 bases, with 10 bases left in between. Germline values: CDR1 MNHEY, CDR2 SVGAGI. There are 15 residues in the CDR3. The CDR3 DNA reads TGTGCCAGCAGTTACGATCACAGGGGCAATCAGCCCCAGCATTTT. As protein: CASSYDHRGNQPQHF.

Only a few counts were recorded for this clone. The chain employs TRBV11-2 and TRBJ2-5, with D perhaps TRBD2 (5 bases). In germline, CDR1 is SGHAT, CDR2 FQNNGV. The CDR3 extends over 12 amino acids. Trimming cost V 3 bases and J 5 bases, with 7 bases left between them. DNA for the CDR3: TGTGCCAGCAGCTTGGAGGAGGAGACCCAGTACTTC. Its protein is CASSLEEETQYF. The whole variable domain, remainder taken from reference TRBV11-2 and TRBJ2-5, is EAGVAQSPRYKIIEKRQSVAFWCNPISGHATLYWYQQILGQGPKLLIQFQNNGVVDDSQLPKDRFSAERLKGVDSTLKIQPAKLEDSAVYLCASSLEEETQYFGPGTRLLVL.

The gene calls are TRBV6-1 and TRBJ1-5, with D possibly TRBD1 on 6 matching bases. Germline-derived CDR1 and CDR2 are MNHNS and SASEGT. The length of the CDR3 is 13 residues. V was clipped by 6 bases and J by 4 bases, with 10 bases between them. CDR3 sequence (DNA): TGTGCCAGCAGGACAGGAACGAATCAGCCCCAGCATTTT. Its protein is CASRTGTNQPQHF.

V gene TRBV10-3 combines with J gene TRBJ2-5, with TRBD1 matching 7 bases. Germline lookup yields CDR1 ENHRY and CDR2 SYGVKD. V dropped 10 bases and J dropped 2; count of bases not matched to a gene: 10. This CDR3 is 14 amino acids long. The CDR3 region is CATRTGGPQETQYF. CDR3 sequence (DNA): TGTGCCACAAGGACAGGTGGGCCGCAAGAGACCCAGTACTTC.

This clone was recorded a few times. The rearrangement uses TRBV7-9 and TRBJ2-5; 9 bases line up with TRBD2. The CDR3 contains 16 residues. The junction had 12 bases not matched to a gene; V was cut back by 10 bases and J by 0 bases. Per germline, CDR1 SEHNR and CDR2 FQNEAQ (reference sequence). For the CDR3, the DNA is TGTGCCACCATCTCGATTGCGGGAGGGAACCAAGAGACCCAGTACTTC. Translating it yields CATISIAGGNQETQYF.

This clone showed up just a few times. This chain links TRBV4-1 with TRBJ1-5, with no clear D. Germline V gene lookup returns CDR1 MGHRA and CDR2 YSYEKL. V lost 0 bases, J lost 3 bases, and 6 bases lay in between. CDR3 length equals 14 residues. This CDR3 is CASSQDGHNQPQHF. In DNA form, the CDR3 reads TGCGCCAGCAGCCAAGATGGCCACAATCAGCCCCAGCATTTT.

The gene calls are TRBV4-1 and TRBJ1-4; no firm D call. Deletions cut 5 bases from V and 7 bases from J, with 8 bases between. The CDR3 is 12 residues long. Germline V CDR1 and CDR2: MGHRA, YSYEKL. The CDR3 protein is CASSSRPEKLFF. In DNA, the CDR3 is TGCGCCAGCAGCTCCCGTCCTGAAAAACTGTTTTTT.

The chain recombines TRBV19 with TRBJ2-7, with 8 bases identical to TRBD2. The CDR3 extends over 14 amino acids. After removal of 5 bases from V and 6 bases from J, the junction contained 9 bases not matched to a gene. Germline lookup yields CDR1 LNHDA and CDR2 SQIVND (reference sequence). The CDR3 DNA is TGTGCCAGTAGTGGCACGGGGGGGCGGGCCGAGCAGTACTTC. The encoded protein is CASSGTGGRAEQYF.